The 6 T cell receptor beta chains presented below share a single source sample, sequenced in a study of blood T cell repertoires in COVID-19. Assay: immunoSEQ multiplex PCR; the TCRdb copy retains only in-frame clones and omits some. The repertoire holds 73,000 or so clones, with 73% as singletons. The material sequenced was peripheral blood. The origin of the receptors is a man in his fifties or sixties with acute or convalescent COVID-19.

The V and J genes are TRBV18 and TRBJ1-3; D is possibly TRBD1 (5 bases). V was shortened by 2 bases and J by 1 base, with 9 bases between the two germline ends. This CDR3 spans 15 amino acids. Germline-derived CDR1 and CDR2 are KGHSH and LQKENI. The CDR3: CASSPGALSGNTIYF. CDR3 nucleotides: TGTGCCAGCTCACCAGGGGCCCTTTCTGGAAACACCATATATTTT.

This clone was observed a handful of times. V gene TRBV18 combines with J gene TRBJ2-7; 8 bases are a match to TRBD1. V lost 6 bases and J lost 0; bases outside the gene matches: 4. The CDR3 runs 14 residues. Looked up from germline, CDR1 is KGHSH and CDR2 is LQKENI. CDR3 nucleotides: TGTGCCAGCTCCCTTGACAGGGGCTCCTACGAGCAGTACTTC. Encoded protein: CASSLDRGSYEQYF.

CDR3 sequence: CASSQGLSNEQFF. The CDR3 region has the DNA TGCGCCAGCAGCCAAGGACTATCCAATGAGCAGTTCTTC. The chain has TRBV5-1 and TRBJ2-1; D possibly corresponds to TRBD2 (6 bases). There are 13 residues in the CDR3. Germline-derived CDR1 and CDR2 are SGHRS and YFSETQ. V gave up 4 bases and J gave up 6 bases, with 11 bases separating them.

This clone was counted a single time. The chain has TRBV18 and TRBJ1-2; possibly TRBD1 for D (6 bases). The CDR3 contains 15 residues. Trimming took off 0 bases at V and 6 bases at J, with 14 bases between the two ends. The germline V gene encodes CDR1 KGHSH and CDR2 LQKENI. This CDR3 is CASSPPGRDMNGYTF. Written as DNA, the CDR3 is TGTGCCAGCTCACCACCTGGCAGGGACATGAATGGCTACACCTTC.

This clone was seen only a few times. CDR3 nucleotide sequence: TGTGCCATCAGAACAGGGCTCGGTAACACTGAAGCTTTCTTT. This gives the protein CAIRTGLGNTEAFF. The V gene is TRBV10-3, the J gene TRBJ1-1, with D perhaps matching TRBD1 (6 bases). V lost 6 bases and J 2 bases, leaving 13 bases between the germline ends. CDR3 length: 14 residues. Germline lookup yields CDR1 ENHRY and CDR2 SYGVKD.

The chain has TRBV5-4 and TRBJ2-7; no definite D call. Germline CDR1 SGHNT, CDR2 YYREEE (reference sequence). This CDR3 has 13 amino acids. Trimming cost V 0 bases and J 3 bases, with 7 bases left between them. The CDR3 reads CASSLGADYEQYV. The DNA of the CDR3 is TGTGCCAGCAGCTTGGGGGCAGACTACGAGCAGTACGTC.